This section outlines one T cell receptor (beta chain) sequence together with its context. A read error may account for a junction end that differs from germline. The data belong to a study of blood T cell repertoires in COVID-19. Study details: The United States, Italy and Spain were the sources of the acute and convalescent COVID-19 samples.

Authors' methods: Estimates of nucleated cell counts were drawn from the amplification of reference gene primers. The table came from immunoSEQ multiplex PCR; TCRdb's copy has only in-frame clones and leaves some out. From that table come the V and J calls and clone size; the DNA was used to work out D and trimming. The sample holds 250,000 to 350,000 clones, 85% seen once. CDR3 length: 16 residues. Germline V lookup: CDR1 SGDLS, CDR2 YYNGEE. The source of this sequence is a woman aged 45 to 65 with active or convalescent COVID-19. The rearrangement joins TRBV9 to TRBJ2-5; a weak D match, TRBD2 (6 bases). The specimen was peripheral blood. CDR3 DNA: TGTGCCAGCAGCGTGGGACGGAGGGATTACCAAGAGGCCCAGTACTTC. Residues: CASSVGRRDYQEAQYF.